The 14 T cell receptor beta chains presented below share a single source sample, sequenced in a study of cytomegalovirus exposure and HLA in healthy donors. 13 Jbeta primers and 60 Vbeta primers were used for the PCR. TCRdb's copy holds only in-frame clones and misses some; the assay was immunoSEQ multiplex PCR. The sample lists approximately 130,000 clones, 70% to 85% occurring once. Sample: PBMCs. The receptors shown here come from a boy aged 5-17 years in good health and CMV-seronegative.

The gene calls are TRBV7-2 and TRBJ2-5; 12 positions match TRBD2. CDR3 length equals 15 residues. Looked up from germline, CDR1 is SGHTA and CDR2 is FQGNSA. V shed 5 bases and J 5 bases; nucleotides not matched to a gene: 6. The CDR3 DNA reads as TGTGCCAGCAGCCCCGGACTAGCGGGAATGGAGACCCAGTACTTC. This translates into CASSPGLAGMETQYF.

The rearrangement uses TRBV2 and TRBJ1-3; 10 bases map to TRBD1. The CDR3 covers 18 residues. Trimming took 4 bases from V and 5 from J; bases not matched to a gene: 14. Germline CDR1 reads SNHLY; CDR2 reads FYNNEI. DNA for the CDR3: TGTGCCAGCAGTGGAGGGGACAGGGGACCCTTATGGCGAAACACCATATATTTT. It is translated as CASSGGDRGPLWRNTIYF.

J is TRBJ2-7 and V is TRBV30; 10 bases align to TRBD2. There are 16 residues in the CDR3. The J segment lost 6 bases and the V segment lost 5 bases, leaving 16 bases of the junction unmatched. From germline, CDR1 is GTSNPN and CDR2 SVGIG (reference sequence). The CDR3 reads CAWGSPGLAGAGEQYF. CDR3 DNA sequence: TGTGCCTGGGGATCTCCTGGGCTAGCGGGAGCCGGCGAGCAGTACTTC.

This clone was seen more than once but under ten times. This chain joins TRBV5-4 and TRBJ2-5; 12 nucleotides agree with TRBD1. CDR1 SGHNT and CDR2 YYREEE come from the germline V gene (reference sequence). CDR3 length: 15 residues. V was clipped by 4 bases and J by 6 bases; unmatched bases: 7. The CDR3 loop is CASSQGGTGGKTQYF. The CDR3 nucleotides are TGTGCCAGCAGCCAGGGGGGGACAGGGGGCAAGACCCAGTACTTC. The entire variable domain, with the rest obtained from reference TRBV5-4 and TRBJ2-5, is as follows: ETGVTQSPTHLIKTRGQQVTLRCSSQSGHNTVSWYQQALGQGPQFIFQYYREEENGRGNFPPRFSGLQFPNYSSELNVNALELDDSALYLCASSQGGTGGKTQYFGPGTRLLVL.

The chain joins TRBV30 to TRBJ2-3, with a tentative D call TRBD2 (6 bases). The CDR3 covers 15 residues. V was clipped by 0 bases and J by 0 bases, with 10 bases between them. Germline CDR1 GTSNPN, CDR2 SVGIG (reference sequence). Here the CDR3 reads CAWSVLASSTDTQYF. CDR3 bases: TGTGCCTGGAGTGTGCTAGCGTCCAGCACAGATACGCAGTATTTT.

This chain uses TRBV5-4 with TRBJ2-5, with 10 bases matching TRBD2. CDR3 length equals 15 residues. Per the germline V gene, CDR1 is SGHNT and CDR2 is YYREEE (reference sequence). V lost 1 base to trimming and J lost 5 bases; unmatched junction nucleotides: 5. The CDR3 region is CASSLPSGSVETQYF. DNA of the CDR3: TGTGCCAGCAGCTTGCCTAGCGGGAGTGTGGAGACCCAGTACTTC.

This chain connects TRBV9 to TRBJ2-3; 9 bases map to TRBD2. J lost 6 bases, V lost 4 bases, and 6 bases had no gene match. CDR1 and CDR2 (germline): SGDLS, YYNGEE. The CDR3 contains 14 residues. CDR3 DNA: TGTGCCAGCAGCCGTGTGACTAGCGGCGATACGCAGTATTTT. This codes for CASSRVTSGDTQYF. Filled out from reference TRBV9 and TRBJ2-3, the complete variable domain reads DSGVTQTPKHLITATGQRVTLRCSPRSGDLSVYWYQQSLDQGLQFLIQYYNGEERAKGNILERFSAQQFPDLHSELNLSSLELGDSALYFCASSRVTSGDTQYFGPGTRLTVL.

The chain employs TRBV11-3 and TRBJ2-5; the match to TRBD2 covers 11 bases. Germline CDR1 and CDR2: SGHNT and YENEEA. The CDR3 runs to 14 residues. J lost 4 bases, V lost 4 bases, and 2 bases had no gene match. In DNA, the CDR3 is TGTGCCAGCAGCTCCCTAGCGGGAGGAGAGACCCAGTACTTC. It codes for CASSSLAGGETQYF.

The rearrangement uses TRBV5-1 and TRBJ2-1; D might be TRBD2 (5 bases). Between the trimmed V and J ends, which lost 4 bases and 0 bases, there was a span of 8 bases. Germline CDR1 is SGHRS and CDR2 is YFSETQ. The CDR3 sequence is 14 residues long. The CDR3 spells CASSGSGSYNEQFF. The CDR3 nucleotides are TGCGCCAGCAGCGGGAGCGGCTCCTACAATGAGCAGTTCTTC.

J is TRBJ1-1 and V is TRBV5-1; D possibly corresponds to TRBD1 (5 bases). Germline values: CDR1 SGHRS, CDR2 YFSETQ. The germline V and J ends were trimmed by 3 bases and 0 bases, with 15 bases remaining between them. The CDR3 is made up of 16 amino acids. Here the CDR3 DNA reads TGCGCCAGCAGCTCCCCCGGGGGGGACTTGAACACTGAAGCTTTCTTT. Protein product: CASSSPGGDLNTEAFF. The variable domain in full, with the rest retrieved from reference TRBV5-1 and TRBJ1-1, is KAGVTQTPRYLIKTRGQQVTLSCSPISGHRSVSWYQQTPGQGLQFLFEYFSETQRNKGNFPGRFSGRQFSNSRSEMNVSTLELGDSALYLCASSSPGGDLNTEAFFGQGTRLTVV.

The CDR3 region has the DNA TGTGCCAGCAGCTCATGGGACAGGGTGGACGGGGAGCTGTTTTTT. Amino acid sequence: CASSSWDRVDGELFF. The chain joins TRBV7-9 to TRBJ2-2; 9 bases agree with TRBD1. This CDR3 is 15 amino acids long. Germline assignment: CDR1 SEHNR and CDR2 FQNEAQ (reference sequence). The ends lost 4 bases at V and 7 bases at J; junction bases unmatched: 7.

DNA for the CDR3: TGTGCTAGTGGTTTGGTACGTGCCAGGGGACGGCCTGGGGCCAACGTCCTGACTTTC. As protein: CASGLVRARGRPGANVLTF. V usage is TRBV12-5 and J usage is TRBJ2-6; possible D gene TRBD1, 6 bases. V was trimmed by 0 bases and J by 2 bases, leaving 17 bases between them. The CDR3 contains 19 residues. Germline values: CDR1 LGHNT, CDR2 FRNRAP.

The chain employs TRBV6-5 and TRBJ1-2, with D possibly TRBD1 on 6 matching bases. Germline assignment: CDR1 MNHEY and CDR2 SVGAGI. Trimming cost V 8 bases and J 2 bases, with 18 bases left between them. The CDR3 consists of 15 residues. The CDR3 sequence: CASYPGGSVNYGYTF. The DNA of the CDR3 is TGTGCCAGCTACCCGGGGGGCTCGGTCAACTATGGCTACACCTTC.

Remarks on this clone: Sequence at one end of the junction differs from germline and may be a read error. The chain links TRBV30 to TRBJ2-7, with 7 nucleotides matching TRBD1. The CDR3 runs 13 residues. The germline CDR1 and CDR2 sequences are GTSNPN and SVGIG (reference sequence). The CDR3 bases are TGTGCCTGGAGCGGACAGGCCCCGGGACCCAGACTCTTC. It specifies CAWSGQAPGPRLF.